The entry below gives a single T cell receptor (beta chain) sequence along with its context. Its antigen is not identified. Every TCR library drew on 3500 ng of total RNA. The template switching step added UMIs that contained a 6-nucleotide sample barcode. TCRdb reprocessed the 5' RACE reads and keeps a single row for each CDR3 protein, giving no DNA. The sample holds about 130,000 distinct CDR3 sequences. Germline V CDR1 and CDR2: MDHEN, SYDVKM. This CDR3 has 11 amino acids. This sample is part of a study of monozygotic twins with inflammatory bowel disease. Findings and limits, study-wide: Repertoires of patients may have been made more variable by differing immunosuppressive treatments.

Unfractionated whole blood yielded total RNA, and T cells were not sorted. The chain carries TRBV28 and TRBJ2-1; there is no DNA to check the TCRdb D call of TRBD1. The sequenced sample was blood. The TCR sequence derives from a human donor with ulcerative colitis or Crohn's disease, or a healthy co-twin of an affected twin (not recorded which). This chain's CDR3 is CASQGGHEQFF.